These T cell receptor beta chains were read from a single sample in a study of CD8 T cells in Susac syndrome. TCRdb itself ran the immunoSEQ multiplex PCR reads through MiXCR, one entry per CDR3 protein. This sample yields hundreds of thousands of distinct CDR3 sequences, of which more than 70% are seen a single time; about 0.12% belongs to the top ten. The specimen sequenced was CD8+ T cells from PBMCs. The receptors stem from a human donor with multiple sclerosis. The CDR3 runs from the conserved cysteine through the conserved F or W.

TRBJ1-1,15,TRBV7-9,CASTRTGTGEIEAFF
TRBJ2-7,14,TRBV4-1,CASSEEGLTFEQYF
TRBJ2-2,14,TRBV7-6,CASSAGMGTGELFF
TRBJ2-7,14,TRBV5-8,CASSLLAAAYEQYF
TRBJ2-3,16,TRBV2,CASSGPSGGSTDTQYF
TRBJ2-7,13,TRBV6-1,CAGIRDLGDEQYF
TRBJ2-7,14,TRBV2,CASIGGDPTYEQYF
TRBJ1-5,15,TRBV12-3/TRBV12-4,CASSTGTGGNQPQHF
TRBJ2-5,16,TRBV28,CASRAGTSGRNRPQYF
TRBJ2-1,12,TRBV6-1,CASSFNMFEQFF
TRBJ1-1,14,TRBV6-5,CASSYSWEYTEAFF
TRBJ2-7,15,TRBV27,CASSLSSGALYEQYF
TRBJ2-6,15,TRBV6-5,CASTWAISGANVLTF
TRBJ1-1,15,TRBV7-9,CASSLTGATNTEAFF
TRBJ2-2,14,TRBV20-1,CSASFQSGTGELFF
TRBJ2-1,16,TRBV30,CAWSDPSGGDYNEQFF
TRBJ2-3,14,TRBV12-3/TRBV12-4,CASTTGGSTDTQYF
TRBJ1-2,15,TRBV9,CASSGDKGAHYGYTF
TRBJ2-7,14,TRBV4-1,CASSQSSLSYEQYF
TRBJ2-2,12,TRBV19,CATIGRAGELFF
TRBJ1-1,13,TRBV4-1,CASASAGGLVAFF
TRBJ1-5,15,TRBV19,CASSANDRGGVPQHF
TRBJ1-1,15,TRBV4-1,CASTSRARGRTEAFF
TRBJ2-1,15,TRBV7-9,CASSSGGDRYNEQFF
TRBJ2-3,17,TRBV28,CASSDGLAGVGPDTQYF
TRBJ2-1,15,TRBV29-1,CSVDFPSTNYNEQFF
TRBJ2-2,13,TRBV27,CASSLSNTGELFF
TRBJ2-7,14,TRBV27,CASSLSDTTYEQYF
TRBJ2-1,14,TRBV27,CASSQDTGYNEQFF
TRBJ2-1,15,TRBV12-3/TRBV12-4,CASSPGFWGSDEQFF
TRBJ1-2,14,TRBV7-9,CASSQSTGASGYTF
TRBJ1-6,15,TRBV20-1,CSALSGTGGKSPLHF
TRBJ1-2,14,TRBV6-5,CASSYYRDDYGYTF
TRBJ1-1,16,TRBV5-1,CASSLSEGLMNTEAFF
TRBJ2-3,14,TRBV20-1,CSAAPPGSTDTQYF
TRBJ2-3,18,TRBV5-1,CASSFYPREGGYTDTQYF
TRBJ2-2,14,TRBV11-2,CASSLDPLAGELFF
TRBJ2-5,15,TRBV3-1,CASSGGGTGEETQYF